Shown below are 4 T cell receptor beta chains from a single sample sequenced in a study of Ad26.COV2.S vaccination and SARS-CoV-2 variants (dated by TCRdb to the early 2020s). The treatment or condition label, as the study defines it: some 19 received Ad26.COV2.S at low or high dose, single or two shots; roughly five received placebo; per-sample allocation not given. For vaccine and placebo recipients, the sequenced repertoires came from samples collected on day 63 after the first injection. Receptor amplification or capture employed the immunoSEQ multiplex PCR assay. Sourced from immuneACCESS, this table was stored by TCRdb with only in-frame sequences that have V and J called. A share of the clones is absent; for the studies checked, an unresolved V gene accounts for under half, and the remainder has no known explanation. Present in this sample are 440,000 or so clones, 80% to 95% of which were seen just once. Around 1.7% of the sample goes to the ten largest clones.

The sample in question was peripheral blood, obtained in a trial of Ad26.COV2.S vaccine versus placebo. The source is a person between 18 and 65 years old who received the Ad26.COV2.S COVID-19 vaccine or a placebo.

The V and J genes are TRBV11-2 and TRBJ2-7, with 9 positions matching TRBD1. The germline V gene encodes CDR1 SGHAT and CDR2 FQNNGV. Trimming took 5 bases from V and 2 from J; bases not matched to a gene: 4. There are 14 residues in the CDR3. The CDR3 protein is CASSTGTGTYEQYF. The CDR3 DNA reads TGTGCCAGCAGCACCGGGACAGGGACCTACGAGCAGTACTTC.

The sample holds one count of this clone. The CDR3 sequence: CASSQPPDQPQHF. CDR3 DNA: TGTGCCAGCAGCCAACCCCCGGATCAGCCCCAGCATTTT. The rearrangement joins TRBV3-1 (or the pseudogene TRBV3-2) to TRBJ1-5, with D uncertain. Trimming cost V 2 bases and J 5 bases, with 7 bases left between them. This CDR3 spans 13 amino acids. Per the germline V gene, CDR1 is LGHDT and CDR2 is YNNKEL (reference sequence).

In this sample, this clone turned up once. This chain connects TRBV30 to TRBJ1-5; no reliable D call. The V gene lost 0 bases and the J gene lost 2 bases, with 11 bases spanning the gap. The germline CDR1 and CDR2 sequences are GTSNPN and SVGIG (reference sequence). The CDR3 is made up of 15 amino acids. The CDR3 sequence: CAWSVRAGGNQPQHF. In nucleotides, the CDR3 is TGTGCCTGGAGTGTACGGGCCGGGGGCAATCAGCCCCAGCATTTT. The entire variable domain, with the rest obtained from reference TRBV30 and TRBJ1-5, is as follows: SQTIHQWPATLVQPVGSPLSLECTVEGTSNPNLYWYRQAAGRGLQLLFYSVGIGQISSEVPQNLSASRPQDRQFILSSKKLLLSDSGFYLCAWSVRAGGNQPQHFGDGTRLSIL.

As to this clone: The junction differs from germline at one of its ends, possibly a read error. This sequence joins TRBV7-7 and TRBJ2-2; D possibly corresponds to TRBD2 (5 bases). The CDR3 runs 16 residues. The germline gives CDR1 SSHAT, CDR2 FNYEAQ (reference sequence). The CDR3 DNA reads TGTGCTAGCAGCTTAGAGGCCGGAGGACCTCCCGGGGAGCTGTTTTTT. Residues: CASSLEAGGPPGELFF.